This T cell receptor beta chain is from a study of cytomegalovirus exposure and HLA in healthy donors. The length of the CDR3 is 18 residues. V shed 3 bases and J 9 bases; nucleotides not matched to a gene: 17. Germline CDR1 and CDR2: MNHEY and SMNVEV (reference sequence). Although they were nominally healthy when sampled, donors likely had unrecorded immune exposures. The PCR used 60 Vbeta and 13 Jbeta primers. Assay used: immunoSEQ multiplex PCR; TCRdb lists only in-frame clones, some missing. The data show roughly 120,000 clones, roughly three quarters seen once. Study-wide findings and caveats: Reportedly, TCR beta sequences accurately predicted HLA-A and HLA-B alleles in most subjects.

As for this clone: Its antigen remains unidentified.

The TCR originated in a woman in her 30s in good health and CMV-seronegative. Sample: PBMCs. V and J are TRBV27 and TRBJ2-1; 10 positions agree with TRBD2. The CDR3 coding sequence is TGTGCCAGCAGTTTCCCCGCCAATCCACTAGCGGGGCAGGGTGAGCAGTTCTTC. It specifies CASSFPANPLAGQGEQFF.